These 12 T cell receptor beta chains were sequenced from one sample in a study of neurological immune-mediated disorders. Time point noted: longitudinal time-point 2. TCRdb reprocessed the 5' RACE reads via MiXCR and lists one record per CDR3 protein. The sample carries about 90,000 distinct CDR3 sequences, over 10% recorded once. Sequencing input: PBMCs. The receptors originated from a female donor with HTLV-1-associated myelopathy (HAM/TSP).

The V gene is TRBV5-1, the J gene TRBJ1-1; D perhaps matches TRBD1 (5 bases). The CDR3 contains 17 residues. Germline lookup yields CDR1 SGHRS and CDR2 YFSETQ. Trimming cost V 0 bases and J 2 bases, with 17 bases left between them. CDR3 region: CASSLGGFDRANTEAFF. For the CDR3, the DNA is TGCGCCAGCAGCTTGGGAGGGTTTGACAGAGCCAACACTGAAGCTTTCTTT.

This clonotype has ten or more counts. The rearrangement uses TRBV24-1 and TRBJ2-1, with D possibly TRBD1 on 6 matching bases. CDR1 and CDR2 (germline): KGHDR, SFDVKD. CDR3 size: 13 residues. Deletions cut 5 bases from V and 14 bases from J, with 18 bases between. The CDR3 region has the DNA TGTGCCACCAGTGGTCGGGACAAGGGACGGGAGTTCTTC. Encoded protein: CATSGRDKGREFF.

The sample holds many counts of this clonotype. The chain is built from TRBV5-1 and TRBJ2-1, with a possible D match to TRBD1 (5 bases). Trimming removed 1 base from V and 8 bases from J, with 13 bases in between. CDR1 and CDR2 (germline): SGHRS, YFSETQ. The CDR3 loop spans 14 amino acids. CDR3 amino acids: CASSLNSRADEQFF. CDR3 sequence (DNA): TGCGCCAGCAGCTTGAATTCCAGGGCCGATGAGCAGTTCTTC.

This clonotype was counted at least ten times. The chain links TRBV5-1 to TRBJ2-2, with a possible D match to TRBD2 (5 bases). Germline V gives CDR1 SGHRS, CDR2 YFSETQ. This CDR3 is built from 14 residues. V gave up 4 bases and J gave up 4 bases, with 11 bases separating them. The CDR3 loop is CASSPDLFTGELFF. As DNA, the CDR3 is TGCGCCAGCAGCCCGGACTTATTCACCGGGGAGCTGTTTTTT.

The rearrangement joins TRBV29-1 to TRBJ2-3, with unresolved D. V lost 0 bases, J lost 2 bases, and 6 bases lay in between. Germline values: CDR1 SQVTM, CDR2 ANQGSEA. This CDR3 has 13 residues. The CDR3 region is CSVEEGSTDTQYF. For the CDR3, the DNA is TGCAGCGTTGAAGAGGGGTCCACAGATACGCAGTATTTT.

The table lists this clonotype with many counts. The chain carries TRBV28 and TRBJ1-1, with D unclear. The CDR3 is 13 residues long. Germline V gene data show CDR1 as MDHEN and CDR2 as SYDVKM. V gave up 6 bases and J gave up 2 bases, with 10 bases separating them. CDR3 residues: CASRGAKNTEAFF. The DNA of the CDR3 is TGTGCCAGCAGGGGCGCAAAAAACACTGAAGCTTTCTTT.

This clonotype was detected ten times or more. This chain uses TRBV5-1 with TRBJ2-2; possibly TRBD1 or TRBD2 for D (5 bases each). The CDR3 is 15 residues long. CDR1 is SGHRS and CDR2 is YFSETQ in the germline V gene. V shed 4 bases and J shed 0 bases, with 10 bases lying between them. The CDR3, as DNA: TGCGCCAGCAGCCCGGGGCTGGCGAACACCGGGGAGCTGTTTTTT. Translation gives CASSPGLANTGELFF.

This clonotype was observed many times. This sequence joins TRBV5-1 and TRBJ2-1; either TRBD1 or TRBD2 may fit D (5 bases each). Per germline, CDR1 SGHRS and CDR2 YFSETQ. The CDR3 totals 16 residues. Trimming pared 0 bases from V and 1 base from J, leaving 11 bases between. CDR3 sequence: CASSLAGGKSYNEQFF. The CDR3 region has the DNA TGCGCCAGCAGCTTGGCTGGGGGAAAGTCCTACAATGAGCAGTTCTTC.

This clonotype showed up just a few times. The V call is TRBV18, the J call TRBJ1-2; D gene unclear. V was shortened by 3 bases and J by 7 bases, with 12 bases between the two germline ends. CDR1 and CDR2 (germline): KGHSH, LQKENI. The CDR3 runs to 13 residues. The CDR3 region is CASSPSRIGGYTF. CDR3 DNA sequence: TGTGCCAGCTCACCGTCCAGGATTGGTGGCTACACCTTC.

This clonotype was seen repeatedly, ten times or more. The chain employs TRBV7-2 and TRBJ2-2; 7 bases align to TRBD2. In germline, CDR1 is SGHTA, CDR2 FQGNSA. This CDR3 region has 16 residues. V trimming: 1 base; J trimming: 13 bases; junction bases outside the gene matches: 15. CDR3 bases: TGTGCCAGCAGCTTAGATAGGCTAGCGGTAACCGGTGGGCTGTTTTTT. As protein: CASSLDRLAVTGGLFF.

This clonotype was seen repeatedly, ten times or more. The chain is built from TRBV24-1 and TRBJ2-2; perhaps TRBD1 as D (6 bases). The V end lost 4 bases, the J end lost 1 base, and 9 bases lay between the germline ends. Germline V gene lookup returns CDR1 KGHDR and CDR2 SFDVKD. This CDR3 has 15 residues. The CDR3 region is CATSDGTQNTGELFF. The CDR3 DNA reads as TGTGCCACCAGTGACGGGACACAGAACACCGGGGAGCTGTTTTTT.

This chain uses TRBV6-5 with TRBJ1-1; 10 positions match TRBD1. The CDR3 has 16 residues. The V and J ends lost 0 bases and 4 bases, in that order; junction bases with no gene match: 5. Germline lookup yields CDR1 MNHEY and CDR2 SVGAGI. As DNA, the CDR3 is TGTGCCAGCAGTTACTCGTGGACAGGGGGTATCACTGAAGCTTTCTTT. Translated, it gives CASSYSWTGGITEAFF.